Below are 3 T cell receptor gamma chains sequenced from a single sample in a study of gamma-delta chains in newborns, infants, children. TCRdb ran CATT on the reads. This sample has hundreds of gamma-chain clones, with 80% to 85% found just once. The input for sequencing was blood, taken at baseline. These receptors were obtained from a child who was a newborn, infant or young child, either healthy, febrile or measles-vaccinated (not recorded which). This table probably holds off-target reads from a library built for another chain.

As for this clone: No DNA is shown, since the ends of the CDR3 on it are uncertain; the CDR3 is the one TCRdb lists. The V gene reported is TRGV9; the J gene is uncalled. CDR1 and CDR2 (germline): GITISATS, ISYDGTV (reference sequence). The CDR3 length equals 26 residues, ends included. CDR3 sequence: CACDPLGDKVSWDTRQMFFGTGIKLF.

As for this clone: The DNA is left out, because the CDR3 cannot be placed on it with certainty; the CDR3 is given as TCRdb lists it. TRGV9 is the V gene, and the J gene was not called. The CDR3 is 25 residues long, ends included. Germline V gene data show CDR1 as GITISATS and CDR2 as ISYDGTV (reference sequence). The CDR3 sequence: CACDTGWGMSWDTRQMFFGTGIKLF.

Of note for this clone: No DNA is shown, since the ends of the CDR3 on it are uncertain; the CDR3 is the one TCRdb lists. The CDR3 loop reads CACDRVGVISWDTRQMFFGTGIKLF. No J gene was named, though the V gene is TRGV9. Germline V lookup: CDR1 GITISATS, CDR2 ISYDGTV (reference sequence). The CDR3 comprises 25 residues, both ends counted.